This TCR beta chain was observed in a study of blood T cells in healthy people across ages. Whole-study context: Template switching captured about one barcoded beta molecule per two T cells. Findings and limits, study-wide: Estimated diversity across one million T cells was deemed an underestimate. Samples with more naive T cells showed higher observed beta diversity.

Combining a sample-barcoded 5' primer with a J-beta primer mix, a second PCR ran for roughly 7 to 11 cycles. TCRdb ran MiXCR on the 5' RACE reads and lists one entry per CDR3 protein. The data contain approximately 1.5 million distinct CDR3 sequences, about 32% of them singletons. In regard to this clonotype: What it recognizes is unknown.

Samples each had at least 5.5 micrograms of total RNA extracted. CDR1 MNHEY and CDR2 SMNVEV come from the germline V gene (reference sequence). The CDR3 totals 17 residues. Trimming removed 10 bases from V and 0 bases from J, with 23 bases in between. Sequenced material: blood. The V and J genes are TRBV27 and TRBJ2-3; either TRBD1 or TRBD2 may supply D (5 bases each). The sequence was collected from a woman aged 25 to 45 in good health. The CDR3 is CAMTGRVKFLSTDTQYF. CDR3 sequence (DNA): TGTGCCATGACGGGACGGGTCAAATTCCTGAGCACAGATACGCAGTATTTT.